These 7 T cell receptor beta chains share one sample of origin, sequenced in a study of Ad26.COV2.S vaccination and SARS-CoV-2 variants. Only in-frame clones appear in the TCRdb table, and some are missing; sequencing was by immunoSEQ multiplex PCR. The top ten hold about 3.5% of the sample, which has approximately 340,000 clones, roughly 85% seen once. Specified treatment: 15 to 20 received Ad26.COV2.S at low or high dose, single or two shots; about 5 received placebo; per-sample allocation not given. Sample collection was performed on day 63 after the first vaccine or placebo injection. Sequences were derived from peripheral blood, sampled in a trial of Ad26.COV2.S vaccine versus placebo. The receptors shown here come from a person between 18 and 65 years old who received the Ad26.COV2.S COVID-19 vaccine or a placebo.

This rearrangement joins TRBV7-2 to TRBJ2-4; 8 bases map to TRBD2. CDR3 length equals 15 residues. V dropped 5 bases and J dropped 2; count of bases not matched to a gene: 5. Germline V gene lookup returns CDR1 SGHTA and CDR2 FQGNSA. CDR3: CASSARLASKNIQYF. Written as DNA, the CDR3 is TGTGCCAGCAGCGCAAGACTAGCGTCCAAAAACATTCAGTACTTC.

The DNA for the CDR3 is TGTGCCAGCAGCTTATCATACAGCTCCTACGAGCAGTACTTC. This gives the protein CASSLSYSSYEQYF. The V and J genes are TRBV11-3 and TRBJ2-7; D is undetermined. The CDR3 contains 14 residues. The germline V gene encodes CDR1 SGHNT and CDR2 YENEEA. Trimming took 2 bases from V and 0 from J, leaving 8 bases between them. The full variable domain, with the rest looked up from reference TRBV11-3 and TRBJ2-7, is EAGVVQSPRYKIIEKKQPVAFWCNPISGHNTLYWYLQNLGQGPELLIRYENEEAVDDSQLPKDRFSAERLKGVDSTLKIQPAELGDSAVYLCASSLSYSSYEQYFGPGTRLTVT.

The V gene is TRBV14, the J gene TRBJ2-3; D is ambiguous. This CDR3 has 18 amino acids. Germline V gives CDR1 SGHDN, CDR2 FVKESK. Between the trimmed V and J ends, which lost 3 bases and 0 bases, there was a span of 19 bases. CDR3 coding DNA: TGTGCCAGCAGCCAGCGCTGGCCCCGGATCGGTAGCACAGATACGCAGTATTTT. Translating it yields CASSQRWPRIGSTDTQYF.

This chain links TRBV15 with TRBJ2-2; perhaps D is TRBD1 or TRBD2 (5 bases each). From germline, CDR1 is LNHNV and CDR2 YYDKDF (reference sequence). V dropped 2 bases and J dropped 6 bases, with 19 bases sitting between them. The CDR3 loop spans 17 amino acids. CDR3 loop: CATSRPPGAGIPGELFF. As DNA, the CDR3 is TGTGCCACCAGCAGACCCCCCGGGGCAGGAATCCCCGGGGAGCTGTTTTTT. Full variable domain (missing parts from reference TRBV15 and TRBJ2-2): DAMVIQNPRYQVTQFGKPVTLSCSQTLNHNVMYWYQQKSSQAPKLLFHYYDKDFNNEADTPDNFQSRRPNTSFCFLDIRSPGLGDTAMYLCATSRPPGAGIPGELFFGEGSRLTVL.

The gene calls are TRBV9 and TRBJ2-5; D may be TRBD1 (5 bases). This CDR3 is built from 15 residues. The V end lost 3 bases, the J end lost 2 bases, and 14 bases lay between the germline ends. Germline-derived CDR1 and CDR2 are SGDLS and YYNGEE. The CDR3 DNA reads TGTGCCAGCAGCGGGGGCCAACCAAGGCAAGAGACCCAGTACTTC. This gives the protein CASSGGQPRQETQYF.

V is TRBV29-1 and J is TRBJ1-2, with a tentative D call TRBD1 (6 bases). V was cut by 7 bases and J by 2 bases, with 17 bases left in between. The CDR3 is made up of 14 amino acids. CDR1 and CDR2 (germline): SQVTM, ANQGSEA. The CDR3 loop is CSAYDYRVNYGYTF. In DNA form, the CDR3 reads TGCAGCGCCTATGACTACAGGGTGAACTATGGCTACACCTTC.

This clone was recorded only once. The rearrangement uses TRBV27 and TRBJ2-7, with TRBD1 identical over 9 bases. CDR3 length equals 15 residues. Trimming removed 6 bases from V and 6 bases from J; junction bases left unmatched: 12. Per the germline V gene, CDR1 is MNHEY and CDR2 is SMNVEV (reference sequence). The CDR3 is CASRTTGGYASEQYF. The CDR3 coding sequence is TGTGCCAGCAGGACGACAGGGGGTTATGCCTCCGAGCAGTACTTC.